Sequencing of this T cell receptor beta chain was carried out in a study of blood T cell repertoires in COVID-19. Overall study context: COVID-19 samples from acute and convalescent phases originated in the United States, Italy and Spain. T cells, B-cell-depleted T cells, or PBMCs supplied cDNA or gDNA.

Authors' analysis steps: Amplification of reference gene primers was used by the study to estimate nucleated cell counts. Profiling relied on immunoSEQ multiplex PCR, and the TCRdb table lists in-frame clones only, not all of them. D and trimming were read from the DNA, whereas the V and J calls and clone size are those reported in that table. Of 300,000 to 450,000 clones listed, around 87% were seen once; the top ten hold under 3%. Followed longitudinally, the Seattle patients had been enrolled during active infection. The CDR3 length is 15 residues. V shed 1 base, J shed 2 bases, and the junction held 4 bases outside the gene matches. The germline gives CDR1 MNHEY, CDR2 SVGAGI.

Sequencing was done on a sample of peripheral blood. The V and J genes are TRBV6-5 and TRBJ1-2; 7 positions match TRBD1. This clonotype was obtained from a woman aged 55-70 years with COVID-19, enrolled during active disease. CDR3 nucleotide sequence: TGTGCCAGCAGTTACTGGGGGACAGTCAACTATGGCTACACCTTC. Its translation is CASSYWGTVNYGYTF.